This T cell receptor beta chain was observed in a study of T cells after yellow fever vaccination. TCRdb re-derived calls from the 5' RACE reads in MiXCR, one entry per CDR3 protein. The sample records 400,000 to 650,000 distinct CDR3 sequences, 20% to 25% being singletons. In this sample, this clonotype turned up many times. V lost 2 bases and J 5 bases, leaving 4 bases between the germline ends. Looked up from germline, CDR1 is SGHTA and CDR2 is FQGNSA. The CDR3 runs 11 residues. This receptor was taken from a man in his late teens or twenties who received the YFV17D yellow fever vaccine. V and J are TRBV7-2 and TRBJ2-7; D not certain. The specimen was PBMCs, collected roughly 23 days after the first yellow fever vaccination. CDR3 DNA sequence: TGTGCCAGCAGCTTATGGAACGAGCAGTACTTC. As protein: CASSLWNEQYF.